This passage covers 28 T cell receptor beta chains from one sample sequenced in a study of early T cells in non-severe SARS-CoV-2 infection. TCRdb called the 5' RACE reads again in MiXCR, with one record for every CDR3 protein. This table holds under 70,000 distinct CDR3 sequences, approximately 6.1% found once. This specimen was whole blood, taken at baseline. The origin of the receptors is an adult who was a healthcare worker with PCR-confirmed SARS-CoV-2 infection or an uninfected control (not recorded which).

This chain joins TRBV7-9 and TRBJ2-1; D is undetermined. The germline V and J ends were trimmed by 5 bases and 4 bases, with 18 bases remaining between them. CDR1 SEHNR and CDR2 FQNEAQ come from the germline V gene (reference sequence). CDR3 length equals 16 residues. The CDR3 reads CASSPRLTLTYNEQFF. The CDR3 bases are TGTGCCAGCAGCCCGAGACTTACCCTAACTTACAATGAGCAGTTCTTC. Variable domain in full (rest from reference TRBV7-9 and TRBJ2-1): DTGVSQNPRHKITKRGQNVTFRCDPISEHNRLYWYRQTLGQGPEFLTYFQNEAQLEKSRLLSDRFSAERPKGSFSTLEIQRTEQGDSAMYLCASSPRLTLTYNEQFFGPGTRLTVL.

This clonotype was seen ten or more times. This chain joins TRBV28 and TRBJ2-3; tentatively, D is TRBD2 (5 bases). Germline CDR1 MDHEN, CDR2 SYDVKM. Trimming cost V 5 bases and J 3 bases, with 12 bases left between them. CDR3 length equals 14 residues. The CDR3 DNA reads as TGTGCCAGCAGTGTAGGGAGTTTTACAGATACGCAGTATTTT. Translated, it gives CASSVGSFTDTQYF.

This clonotype appeared many times. V is TRBV5-1 and J is TRBJ2-5; 7 nucleotides line up with TRBD1. With V trimmed by 2 bases and J by 0 bases, 7 bases remained unmatched. There are 16 residues in the CDR3. The germline gives CDR1 SGHRS, CDR2 YFSETQ. The DNA of the CDR3 is TGCGCCAGCAGCTTCGGAGACAGGGTGTACCAAGAGACCCAGTACTTC. Translating gives CASSFGDRVYQETQYF.

This clonotype occurred a few times. J is TRBJ2-5 and V is TRBV6-5, with no clear D. This CDR3 is 11 amino acids long. V lost 4 bases and J lost 5, with 5 bases in between. Germline CDR1 is MNHEY and CDR2 is SVGAGI. The CDR3 DNA sequence: TGTGCCAGCAGTTGGCGGGAGACCCAGTACTTC. Translating gives CASSWRETQYF.

This clonotype showed up many times. The chain recombines TRBV6-5 with TRBJ2-7, with D perhaps TRBD2 (5 bases). Germline loops: CDR1 MNHEY, CDR2 SVGAGI. The CDR3 sequence is 13 residues long. V dropped 10 bases and J dropped 6 bases, with 19 bases sitting between them. In DNA form, the CDR3 reads TGTGCCACCCTCACGCGGCTAGCTGGCGAGCAGTACTTC. Protein sequence: CATLTRLAGEQYF.

V gene TRBV28 combines with J gene TRBJ2-7; 7 bases fit TRBD2. The CDR3 is 14 amino acids. Losses at the gene ends were 0 bases for V and 4 bases for J; bases not matched to a gene: 3. The germline V gene has CDR1 MDHEN and CDR2 SYDVKM. Written as DNA, the CDR3 is TGTGCCAGCAGTTTATGGGGCGGGAGTTACGAGCAGTACTTC. Amino acid sequence: CASSLWGGSYEQYF.

This clonotype has just a few counts. The V call is TRBV29-1, the J call TRBJ2-1; tentatively, D is TRBD2 (6 bases). Trimming stripped 7 bases from V and 7 bases from J, with 17 bases between. The V gene's germline CDR1 is SQVTM and CDR2 ANQGSEA. The CDR3 sequence is 13 residues long. Written as DNA, the CDR3 is TGCAGCGGACTTAATCGGGAGTCTAATGAGCAGTTCTTC. It is translated as CSGLNRESNEQFF.

This clonotype was seen at least ten times. V usage is TRBV28 and J usage is TRBJ2-7; 8 nucleotides line up with TRBD1. Germline loops: CDR1 MDHEN, CDR2 SYDVKM. The J segment lost 2 bases and the V segment lost 5 bases, leaving 5 bases of the junction unmatched. This CDR3 contains 14 residues. The CDR3 nucleotides read TGTGCCAGCAGTCCCGGACAGGGTCCCTACGAGCAGTACTTC. This sequence encodes CASSPGQGPYEQYF.

DNA for the CDR3: TGTGCCAGCAGTTCCGTCCGGGACAAGCTCCTGGCGACCCAGTACTTC. It yields the protein CASSSVRDKLLATQYF. This chain links TRBV28 with TRBJ2-5; a possible D gene is TRBD1 (6 bases). CDR3 size: 16 residues. CDR1 is MDHEN and CDR2 is SYDVKM in the germline V gene. Trimming took 4 bases from V and 7 from J, leaving 22 bases between them.

This rearrangement joins TRBV27 to TRBJ2-2; D might be TRBD2 (5 bases). CDR3 length: 14 residues. The V gene's germline CDR1 is MNHEY and CDR2 SMNVEV (reference sequence). The V end lost 4 bases, the J end lost 3 bases, and 9 bases lay between the germline ends. This chain's CDR3 is CASSSWTHTGELFF. Here the CDR3 DNA reads TGTGCCAGCAGTTCCTGGACTCACACCGGGGAGCTGTTTTTT.

This clonotype appeared many times. This chain connects TRBV20-1 to TRBJ1-2; no clear D. Germline-derived CDR1 and CDR2 are DFQATT and SNEGSKA (reference sequence). The CDR3 length is 11 residues. V was clipped by 5 bases and J by 7 bases, with 11 bases between them. CDR3 DNA sequence: TGCAGTGCTGAAATAAAATCTGGCTACACCTTC. It is translated as CSAEIKSGYTF.

This clonotype occurred many times. CDR3 sequence reads: CSVNKEGWYNEQFF. CDR3 DNA sequence: TGCAGCGTTAATAAGGAGGGATGGTACAATGAGCAGTTCTTC. The chain recombines TRBV29-1 with TRBJ2-1, with D perhaps matching TRBD2 (6 bases). Trimming removed 5 bases at V and 4 bases at J, with 15 bases between. The CDR3 is made up of 14 amino acids. Germline-derived CDR1 and CDR2 are SQVTM and ANQGSEA.

Only a few counts were recorded for this clonotype. The chain carries TRBV20-1 and TRBJ1-2; perhaps TRBD1 as D (5 bases). Germline V CDR1 and CDR2: DFQATT, SNEGSKA (reference sequence). The CDR3 is 13 residues long. The germline V and J ends were trimmed by 1 base and 4 bases, with 10 bases remaining between them. CDR3 region: CSARVGDSYGYTF. For the CDR3, the DNA is TGCAGTGCTAGAGTCGGAGACAGCTATGGCTACACCTTC.

This clonotype was picked up many times. CDR3 nucleotides: TGTGCCAGCAGCCTCCATCGACAGGGTGGCTACACCTTC. Its protein product is CASSLHRQGGYTF. The V gene is TRBV6-5, the J gene TRBJ1-2, with 7 nucleotides matching TRBD1. Germline V gene data show CDR1 as MNHEY and CDR2 as SVGAGI. The CDR3 is made up of 13 amino acids. The V gene end was trimmed by 6 bases and the J gene end by 7 bases; junction bases not matched to a gene: 8.

The sample holds many counts of this clonotype. The CDR3 DNA reads as TGTGCCAGCCGGACAGGGCCCGTTGGGAAACTGTTTTTT. Protein sequence: CASRTGPVGKLFF. The genes are TRBV27 and TRBJ1-4; TRBD1 matches at 8 bases. The germline CDR1 and CDR2 sequences are MNHEY and SMNVEV (reference sequence). V lost 8 bases, J lost 11 bases, and 10 bases stayed unmatched. The CDR3 covers 13 residues.

This clonotype was found a few times. The V and J genes are TRBV2 and TRBJ2-3, with 8 positions matching TRBD1. The V gene's germline CDR1 is SNHLY and CDR2 FYNNEI. The V segment lost 7 bases and the J segment 4 bases; nucleotides outside the gene matches: 7. The CDR3 totals 14 residues. CDR3 sequence reads: CASKRAGGADTQYF. In nucleotides, the CDR3 is TGTGCCAGCAAACGGGCAGGGGGCGCAGATACGCAGTATTTT. The full variable domain, completed using reference TRBV2 and TRBJ2-3, is EPEVTQTPSHQVTQMGQEVILRCVPISNHLYFYWYRQILGQKVEFLVSFYNNEISEKSEIFDDQFSVERPDGSNFTLKIRSTKLEDSAMYFCASKRAGGADTQYFGPGTRLTVL.

This clonotype was detected many times. V is TRBV12-3 or TRBV12-4 and J is TRBJ2-5, with D perhaps given as TRBD1 or TRBD2 (5 bases each). Trimming cost V 6 bases and J 1 base, with 9 bases left between them. This CDR3 region has 13 residues. The CDR3 bases are TGTGCCAGCAGGGGACGCCGCCAAGAGACCCAGTACTTC. Its protein product is CASRGRRQETQYF.

In its sample, this clonotype was seen many times. The chain is built from TRBV18 and TRBJ1-2; 8 bases match TRBD1. The length of the CDR3 is 14 residues. V was pared by 5 bases and J by 4 bases, with 6 bases of the junction left unmatched. The germline gives CDR1 KGHSH, CDR2 LQKENI. CDR3 loop: CASSLSTGVYGYTF. Written as DNA, the CDR3 is TGTGCCAGCTCATTGTCGACAGGGGTCTATGGCTACACCTTC.

The V and J genes are TRBV28 and TRBJ1-5; D possibly corresponds to TRBD1 (5 bases). Trimming pared 11 bases from V and 7 bases from J, leaving 9 bases between. The CDR3 spans 10 residues. In germline, CDR1 is MDHEN, CDR2 SYDVKM. Here the CDR3 DNA reads TGTGCCGTTTCAGGGCAGCCCCAGCATTTT. It encodes CAVSGQPQHF.

Only a few counts were recorded for this clonotype. The chain uses TRBV5-1 and TRBJ1-1; 8 positions match TRBD1. Germline V gene data show CDR1 as SGHRS and CDR2 as YFSETQ. The V and J ends lost 1 base and 1 base, in that order; junction bases with no gene match: 0. CDR3 length equals 14 residues. CDR3 sequence reads: CASSLQGANTEAFF. DNA of the CDR3: TGCGCCAGCAGCTTGCAGGGGGCGAACACTGAAGCTTTCTTT.

This clonotype was found many times. The V call is TRBV5-1, the J call TRBJ2-5; TRBD2 aligns across 9 bases. The germline V gene has CDR1 SGHRS and CDR2 YFSETQ. The CDR3 runs to 14 residues. The junction had 6 bases not matched to a gene; V was cut back by 4 bases and J by 5 bases. CDR3 sequence: CASSGGTSSETQYF. Here the CDR3 DNA reads TGCGCCAGCAGCGGTGGGACTAGCTCGGAGACCCAGTACTTC.

This clonotype occurred many times. V and J are TRBV6-2 or TRBV6-3 and TRBJ2-7, with 7 positions matching TRBD1. J lost 3 bases, V lost 4 bases, and 9 bases had no gene match. This CDR3 has 15 amino acids. Per the germline V gene, CDR1 is MNHEY and CDR2 is SVGEGT. CDR3 loop: CASSSPTGVHYEQYF. The CDR3, as DNA: TGTGCCAGCAGTTCTCCTACAGGGGTCCACTACGAGCAGTACTTC.

This clonotype appeared many times. The J gene is TRBJ2-1, the V gene TRBV27; 10 nucleotides match TRBD2. V trimming: 6 bases; J trimming: 2 bases; junction bases outside the gene matches: 16. Germline V gene data show CDR1 as MNHEY and CDR2 as SMNVEV (reference sequence). The CDR3 spans 19 residues. CDR3 DNA: TGTGCCAGCAGGGAGCGTAGCGGGAGGCCTCTGAAAACCTACAATGAGCAGTTCTTC. It is translated as CASRERSGRPLKTYNEQFF.

This clonotype was recorded at least ten times. The chain has TRBV29-1 and TRBJ2-5; no clear D gene. Germline-derived CDR1 and CDR2 are SQVTM and ANQGSEA. CDR3 length: 12 residues. V dropped 2 bases and J dropped 2 bases, with 6 bases sitting between them. CDR3 nucleotide sequence: TGCAGCGTTGAACGGCAGCAAGAGACCCAGTACTTC. This gives the protein CSVERQQETQYF.

This clonotype was seen repeatedly, ten times or more. V is TRBV4-1 and J is TRBJ2-7, with 7 positions matching TRBD2. Germline loops: CDR1 MGHRA, CDR2 YSYEKL. Unmatched junction bases numbered 14, after V lost 5 bases and J lost 1 base. This CDR3 has 17 residues. The CDR3 region is CASSFRPLAVNSYEQYF. In DNA, the CDR3 is TGCGCCAGCAGCTTTCGGCCTCTAGCGGTTAATTCCTACGAGCAGTACTTC.

This clonotype was observed a handful of times. The gene calls are TRBV29-1 and TRBJ2-7; D is possibly TRBD2 (6 bases). V was trimmed by 0 bases and J by 4 bases, leaving 10 bases between them. The CDR3 consists of 13 residues. The germline V gene has CDR1 SQVTM and CDR2 ANQGSEA. CDR3 residues: CSVEELEGYEQYF. CDR3 in DNA: TGCAGCGTTGAAGAACTGGAGGGTTACGAGCAGTACTTC.

This clonotype was counted many times. The rearrangement links TRBV27 to TRBJ2-7; D is uncertain. Germline V lookup: CDR1 MNHEY, CDR2 SMNVEV (reference sequence). The CDR3 is 13 residues long. The V end was cut by 3 bases, the J end by 4 bases, with 10 bases between. CDR3 protein: CASSFNGAYEQYF. The CDR3 DNA reads TGTGCCAGCAGTTTTAACGGAGCATACGAGCAGTACTTC.

This clonotype was counted many times. The rearrangement links TRBV3-1 to TRBJ2-3, with 11 nucleotides matching TRBD1. The CDR3 has 15 amino acids. The V segment lost 3 bases and the J segment 5 bases; nucleotides outside the gene matches: 4. Germline V gene data show CDR1 as LGHDT and CDR2 as YNNKEL (reference sequence). CDR3 coding DNA: TGTGCCAGCAGCCAGGGGACAGGGGGACAAGATACGCAGTATTTT. Its translation is CASSQGTGGQDTQYF.